This TCR beta chain was captured by sequencing in a study of monozygotic twins with inflammatory bowel disease. Study-wide findings and caveats: IBD patients exhibited fewer clonotypes shared with other individuals than healthy twins, particularly with disease activity. By inverse Simpson index, TCRbeta diversity was lower in IBD patients than in healthy co-twins.

Per donor there was one draw, yielding a blood sample of around 2.7 ml. CDR3 size: 15 residues. CDR1 is MNHNS, CDR2 SASEGT, per germline. TCRdb re-called the 5' RACE reads and shows each CDR3 protein once, DNA omitted. The sample table sets out some 330,000 distinct CDR3 sequences. Turning to this clonotype: Its antigen remains unknown.

The source of this sequence is a human donor with ulcerative colitis or Crohn's disease, or a healthy co-twin of an affected twin (not recorded which). The chain recombines TRBV6-1 with TRBJ2-1; TCRdb designates TRBD2, a call that cannot be tested without DNA. Sequencing was performed on blood. CDR3 sequence reads: CASRRLAGVNNEQFF.